What follows are 13 T cell receptor beta chains derived from one specimen sequenced in a study of CD8+CD57+ T cells in acquired aplastic anemia listed by TCRdb under 2018. Sequenced using an Illumina HiSeq 2000. Profiling of TCR beta VDJ combinations and CDR3 sequences used genomic DNA as the template. TCRdb trimmed the raw reads at Q25, called clones with MiXCR and kept productive beta chains. Under each unique CDR3 protein, matching rows form one entry showing the most common genes and DNA. For this sample the table gives about 190,000 distinct CDR3 sequences, of which approximately 50% were detected only once. Approximately 15% of the sample rests with the top ten. Sequencing was carried out using sorted CD4+, CD8+, or CD8+CD57+ T cells (not recorded which) from PBMCs. The receptors originated from a human donor in good health, serving as a control.

The V call is TRBV7-3, the J call TRBJ1-2; 8 bases agree with TRBD1. The CDR3 has 14 amino acids. Germline lookup yields CDR1 SGHTA and CDR2 FQGTGA. J was trimmed by 8 bases and V by 6 bases; bases with no gene match: 11. CDR3 loop: CASSPTRTGQGYTF. The CDR3 DNA reads TGTGCCAGCAGTCCCACGCGGACAGGGCAAGGCTACACCTTC. The full variable domain, completed using reference TRBV7-3 and TRBJ1-2, is GAGVSQTPSNKVTEKGKYVELRCDPISGHTALYWYRQSLGQGPEFLIYFQGTGAADDSGLPNDRFFAVRPEGSVSTLKIQRTERGDSAVYLCASSPTRTGQGYTFGSGTRLTVV.

The chain joins TRBV29-1 to TRBJ1-1; TRBD1 matches at 7 bases. The CDR3 consists of 15 residues. Trimming at V came to 5 bases and at J to 2 bases, leaving 11 bases not matched to a gene. Per germline, CDR1 SQVTM and CDR2 ANQGSEA. The CDR3 nucleotides read TGCAGCGTTCGGGACAGCATCATTGGAAACACTGAAGCTTTCTTT. It is translated as CSVRDSIIGNTEAFF.

The CDR3 DNA is TGTGCCAGCAGCCAAGTCGGACAGGGGTGGGATACGCAGTATTTT. It yields the protein CASSQVGQGWDTQYF. This chain links TRBV7-2 with TRBJ2-3, with 9 nucleotides matching TRBD1. V dropped 5 bases and J dropped 6; count of bases not matched to a gene: 9. The CDR3 runs 15 residues. The germline CDR1 and CDR2 sequences are SGHTA and FQGNSA.

Notes on this clonotype: Just one base apart from a much larger clone, this may be a read error. The chain links TRBV10-3 to TRBJ1-5, with 7 bases that match TRBD1. Germline values: CDR1 ENHRY, CDR2 SYGVKD. V shed 5 bases and J 0 bases; nucleotides not matched to a gene: 16. The CDR3 has 19 amino acids. CDR3: CAISFLDRSGFYSNQPQHF. In DNA, the CDR3 is TGTGCCATCAGTTTCTTGGACAGGTCTGGTTTCTATAGCAATCAGCCCCAGCATTTT.

As regards this clonotype: Since the CDR3 does not end with the conserved phenylalanine or tryptophan, this likely comes from a read error. J is TRBJ1-6 and V is TRBV7-9; a possible D gene is TRBD1 (5 bases). This CDR3 contains 15 residues. Per germline, CDR1 SEHNR and CDR2 FQNEAQ (reference sequence). With 2 bases removed from V and 7 bases from J, the gap between germline ends came to 12 bases. The CDR3 spells CASSLSGPTNSPLHS. Written as DNA, the CDR3 is TGTGCCAGCAGCTTATCGGGGCCTACGAATTCACCCCTCCACTCT.

The J gene is TRBJ2-7, the V gene TRBV9; 9 bases fit TRBD1. Germline CDR1 SGDLS, CDR2 YYNGEE. Germline trimming cut 0 bases from V and 4 bases from J; bases unmatched to any gene: 11. The CDR3 sequence is 17 residues long. The CDR3 here is CASSVGASTGGRYEQYF. The CDR3 DNA sequence: TGTGCCAGCAGCGTAGGGGCATCGACAGGGGGTAGGTACGAGCAGTACTTC.

This chain connects TRBV7-2 to TRBJ2-7; 10 positions agree with TRBD1. The CDR3 length is 16 residues. J was trimmed by 6 bases and V by 6 bases; bases with no gene match: 14. CDR1 is SGHTA and CDR2 is FQGNSA in the germline V gene. CDR3: CASSPRAGTGVIEQYF. Written as DNA, the CDR3 is TGTGCCAGCAGTCCTCGCGCTGGGACAGGGGTCATCGAGCAGTACTTC.

The chain uses TRBV7-6 and TRBJ1-5; no firm D call. V lost 0 bases to trimming and J lost 6 bases, with 6 bases between them. This CDR3 contains 13 residues. CDR1 is SGHVS, CDR2 FNYEAQ, per germline. CDR3 nucleotide sequence: TGTGCCAGCAGCTTAGCGGTAAGTCAGCCCCAGCATTTT. Residues: CASSLAVSQPQHF.

The V and J genes are TRBV4-3 and TRBJ1-3, with D uncertain. The CDR3 consists of 14 residues. V was trimmed by 0 bases and J by 5 bases, leaving 8 bases between them. Per the germline V gene, CDR1 is LGHNA and CDR2 is YSLEER. CDR3 DNA: TGCGCCAGCAGCCAAGAGTTAGGGCGAAACACCATATATTTT. This translates into CASSQELGRNTIYF.

The chain recombines TRBV12-5 with TRBJ2-7, with TRBD2 as a possible D gene (5 bases). V lost 7 bases to trimming and J lost 7 bases, with 17 bases between them. Looked up from germline, CDR1 is LGHNT and CDR2 is FRNRAP. The length of the CDR3 is 13 residues. This CDR3 is CASATLLGEEQYF. In DNA form, the CDR3 reads TGTGCTAGTGCCACTCTACTCGGGGAGGAGCAGTACTTC. Filled out from reference TRBV12-5 and TRBJ2-7, the complete variable domain reads DARVTQTPRHKVTEMGQEVTMRCQPILGHNTVFWYRQTMMQGLELLAYFRNRAPLDDSGMPKDRFSAEMPDATLATLKIQPSEPRDSAVYFCASATLLGEEQYFGPGTRLTVT.

This chain uses TRBV29-1 with TRBJ1-5; D may be TRBD1 (5 bases). The CDR3 totals 15 residues. Trimming removed 4 bases from V and 4 bases from J, with 17 bases in between. Per germline, CDR1 SQVTM and CDR2 ANQGSEA. The CDR3 sequence: CSVASSAWGNQPQHF. In DNA form, the CDR3 reads TGCAGCGTTGCCTCTAGCGCATGGGGGAATCAGCCCCAGCATTTT. The full variable domain, completed using reference TRBV29-1 and TRBJ1-5, is SAVISQKPSRDICQRGTSLTIQCQVDSQVTMMFWYRQQPGQSLTLIATANQGSEATYESGFVIDKFPISRPNLTFSTLTVSNMSPEDSSIYLCSVASSAWGNQPQHFGDGTRLSIL.

This clonotype occurred many times. The J gene is TRBJ2-3, the V gene TRBV5-1; 8 bases align to TRBD2. In germline, CDR1 is SGHRS, CDR2 YFSETQ. With V trimmed by 0 bases and J by 7 bases, 4 bases remained unmatched. The CDR3 has 14 amino acids. The CDR3 reads CASSLAGGPNTQYF. In nucleotides, the CDR3 is TGCGCCAGCAGCTTGGCGGGGGGGCCAAATACGCAGTATTTT.

This clonotype was picked up a small number of times. This could be a read error, since a much larger clone is one nucleotide away. This rearrangement joins TRBV4-1 to TRBJ1-2; D is unclear. The CDR3 contains 15 residues. Trimming left V 0 bases short and J 4 bases short, with 12 bases between. The germline V gene encodes CDR1 MGHRA and CDR2 YSYEKL. CDR3 region: CASSQDRAEVYGYTF. As DNA, the CDR3 is TGCGCCAGCAGCCAAGATCGGGCGGAGGTCTATGGCTACACCTTC.